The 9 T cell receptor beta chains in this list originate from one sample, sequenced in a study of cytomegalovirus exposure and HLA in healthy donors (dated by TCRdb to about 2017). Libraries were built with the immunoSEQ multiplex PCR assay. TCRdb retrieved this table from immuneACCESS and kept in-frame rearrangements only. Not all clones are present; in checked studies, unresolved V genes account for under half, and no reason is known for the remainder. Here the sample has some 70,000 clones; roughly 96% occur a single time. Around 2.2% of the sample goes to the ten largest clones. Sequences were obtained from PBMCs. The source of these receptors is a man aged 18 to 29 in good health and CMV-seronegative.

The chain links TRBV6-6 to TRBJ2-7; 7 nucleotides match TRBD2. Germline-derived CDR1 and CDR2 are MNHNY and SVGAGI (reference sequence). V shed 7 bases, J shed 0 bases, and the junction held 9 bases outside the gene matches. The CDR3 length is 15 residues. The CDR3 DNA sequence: TGTGCCAGCACCGCCGGGGGGAGTCTCTCCTACGAGCAGTACTTC. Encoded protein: CASTAGGSLSYEQYF.

Here the CDR3 reads CASSPDPQEETQYF. For the CDR3, the DNA is TGTGCCAGCAGCCCCGACCCTCAGGAAGAGACCCAGTACTTC. This chain links TRBV5-4 with TRBJ2-5; D is undetermined. The CDR3 runs 14 residues. Germline-derived CDR1 and CDR2 are SGHNT and YYREEE (reference sequence). The V and J ends lost 4 bases and 3 bases respectively, with 13 bases between them.

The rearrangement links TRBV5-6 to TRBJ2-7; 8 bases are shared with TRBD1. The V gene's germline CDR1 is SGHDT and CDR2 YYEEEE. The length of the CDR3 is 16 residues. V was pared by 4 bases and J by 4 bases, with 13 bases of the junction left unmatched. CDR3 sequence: CASSPPRDRWRYEQYF. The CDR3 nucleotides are TGTGCCAGCAGCCCTCCCCGGGACAGGTGGCGTTACGAGCAGTACTTC.

The CDR3 sequence: CASSLDMGARGNTIYF. The DNA for the CDR3 is TGTGCCAGCAGTTTAGATATGGGGGCGAGGGGAAACACCATATATTTT. The chain employs TRBV28 and TRBJ1-3; D possibly corresponds to TRBD1 (6 bases). CDR3 length: 16 amino acids. Trimming stripped 2 bases from V and 4 bases from J, with 15 bases between. Germline V CDR1 and CDR2: MDHEN, SYDVKM.

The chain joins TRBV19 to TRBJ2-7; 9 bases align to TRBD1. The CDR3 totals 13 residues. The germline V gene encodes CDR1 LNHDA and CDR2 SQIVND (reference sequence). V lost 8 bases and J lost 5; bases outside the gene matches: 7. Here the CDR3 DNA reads TGTGCCAGTTCCCGGGACAGGGACCACGAGCAGTACTTC. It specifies CASSRDRDHEQYF.

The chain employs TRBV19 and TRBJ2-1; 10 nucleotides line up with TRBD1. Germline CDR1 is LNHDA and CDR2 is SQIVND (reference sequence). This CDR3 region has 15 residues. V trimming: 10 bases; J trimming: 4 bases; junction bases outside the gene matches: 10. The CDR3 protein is CATSLRDRGYNEQFF. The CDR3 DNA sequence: TGTGCCACCAGCCTCCGGGACAGGGGTTACAATGAGCAGTTCTTC.

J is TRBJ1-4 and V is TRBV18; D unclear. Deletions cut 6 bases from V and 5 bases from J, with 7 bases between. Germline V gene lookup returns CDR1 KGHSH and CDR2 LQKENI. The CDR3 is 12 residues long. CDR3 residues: CASSPANEKLFF. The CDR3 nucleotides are TGTGCCAGCTCGCCAGCGAATGAAAAACTGTTTTTT.

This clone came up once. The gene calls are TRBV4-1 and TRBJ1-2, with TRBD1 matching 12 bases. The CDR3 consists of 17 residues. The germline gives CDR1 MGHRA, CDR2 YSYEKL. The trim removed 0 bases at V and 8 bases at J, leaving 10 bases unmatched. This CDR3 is CASSQDWGTGGAEGYTF. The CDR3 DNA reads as TGCGCCAGCAGCCAAGATTGGGGGACAGGGGGCGCGGAGGGCTACACCTTC.

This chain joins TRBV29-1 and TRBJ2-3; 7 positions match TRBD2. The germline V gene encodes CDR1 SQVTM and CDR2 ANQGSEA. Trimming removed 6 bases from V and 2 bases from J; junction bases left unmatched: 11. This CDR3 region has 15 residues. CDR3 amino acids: CSVGTMGADTDTQYF. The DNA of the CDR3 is TGCAGCGTAGGGACTATGGGCGCGGACACAGATACGCAGTATTTT.